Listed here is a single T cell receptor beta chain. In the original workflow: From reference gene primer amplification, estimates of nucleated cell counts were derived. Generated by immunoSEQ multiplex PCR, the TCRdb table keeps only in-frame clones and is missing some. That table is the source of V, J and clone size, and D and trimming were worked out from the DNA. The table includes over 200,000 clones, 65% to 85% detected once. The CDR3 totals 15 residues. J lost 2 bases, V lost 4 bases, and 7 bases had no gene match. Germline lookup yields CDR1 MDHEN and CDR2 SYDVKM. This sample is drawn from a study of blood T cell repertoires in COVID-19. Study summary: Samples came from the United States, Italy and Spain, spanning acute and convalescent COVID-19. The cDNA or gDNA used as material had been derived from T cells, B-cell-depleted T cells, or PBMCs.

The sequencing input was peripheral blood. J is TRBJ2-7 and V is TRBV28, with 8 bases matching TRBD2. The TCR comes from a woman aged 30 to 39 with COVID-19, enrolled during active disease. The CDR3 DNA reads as TGTGCCAGCAGTTCCATAAGGACTAGCCCCTACGAGCAGTACTTC. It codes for CASSSIRTSPYEQYF.